This T cell receptor beta chain derives from a study of T cell repertoires in cytomegalovirus infection. Broader study findings: There were HLA-C-restricted CMV-specific TCR beta clonotypes dominating the ex vivo response. Cumulative public TCR beta family frequency identified carriers of CMV plus the relevant HLA.

MiXCR, applied by TCRdb to the reads, yields one record per CDR3 protein. The sample lists 650,000 to 900,000 distinct CDR3 sequences, around 29% occurring once. Regarding this clonotype: What it binds is not known.

Germline trimming cut 3 bases from V and 0 bases from J; bases unmatched to any gene: 6. Germline V gene data show CDR1 as SGDLS and CDR2 as YYNGEE. The CDR3 is made up of 16 amino acids. The receptor comes from a human donor in good health (CMV status not recorded). Some clones in this sample may be carry-over from other donors' samples. Specimen: cultured CD8+ T cells from PBMCs, collected from culture after CMV antigen stimulation. The J gene is TRBJ1-2, the V gene TRBV9, with TRBD1 identical over 9 bases. The CDR3 sequence: CASSARTGETNYGYTF. DNA for the CDR3: TGTGCCAGCAGCGCCCGGACAGGGGAAACTAACTATGGCTACACCTTC.